A single sample gave rise to the 21 T cell receptor beta chains below, sequenced in a study of cytomegalovirus exposure and HLA in healthy donors. The study ran its PCR with 60 Vbeta and 13 Jbeta primers. Here immunoSEQ multiplex PCR was the method, and the copy in TCRdb shows in-frame clones only, minus some. The top ten clones hold 3.8% of a sample with some 90,000 clones, under 90% of them seen once. The sample comprised PBMCs. These receptors came from a man over 45 in good health and CMV-seronegative.

This chain links TRBV9 with TRBJ2-2; possibly TRBD2 for D (6 bases). CDR1 SGDLS and CDR2 YYNGEE come from the germline V gene. Between the trimmed V and J ends, which lost 0 bases and 4 bases, there was a span of 13 bases. The CDR3 runs to 16 residues. In DNA form, the CDR3 reads TGTGCCAGCAGCGTAGGCGGTAGCGGTTCCACCGGGGAGCTGTTTTTT. Residues: CASSVGGSGSTGELFF.

In its sample, this clone was seen once. The rearrangement joins TRBV28 to TRBJ2-7; 8 bases align to TRBD2. This CDR3 spans 16 amino acids. V was clipped by 4 bases and J by 3 bases; unmatched bases: 11. In germline, CDR1 is MDHEN, CDR2 SYDVKM. CDR3 protein: CASSSTSGRGNYEQYF. The CDR3 region has the DNA TGTGCCAGCAGTTCTACTAGCGGCCGGGGGAACTACGAGCAGTACTTC.

This rearrangement joins TRBV27 to TRBJ2-7; a weak D match, TRBD2 (5 bases). This CDR3 has 16 amino acids. Per germline, CDR1 MNHEY and CDR2 SMNVEV (reference sequence). Trimming cost V 3 bases and J 0 bases, with 15 bases left between them. In DNA, the CDR3 is TGTGCCAGCAGTTTCGGAGGTCGGCAGAGCTCCTACGAGCAGTACTTC. Protein: CASSFGGRQSSYEQYF.

Notes on this clone: The sample carries other DNA sequences with the same CDR3. This chain uses TRBV27 with TRBJ2-1; 13 bases match TRBD2. Germline V gene lookup returns CDR1 MNHEY and CDR2 SMNVEV (reference sequence). The CDR3 runs to 15 residues. J was trimmed by 7 bases and V by 7 bases; bases with no gene match: 7. CDR3 DNA: TGTGCCAGCACTACCCCGGGACTAGCGGGGAATGAGCAGTTCTTC. Translating it yields CASTTPGLAGNEQFF.

This chain uses TRBV19 with TRBJ2-5, with a weak D call TRBD2 (6 bases). Germline loops: CDR1 LNHDA, CDR2 SQIVND (reference sequence). The CDR3 is made up of 15 amino acids. Trimming cost V 3 bases and J 4 bases, with 15 bases left between them. The CDR3 DNA reads as TGTGCCAGTAGTATTCTACTAGCTCCGGGAGAGACCCAGTACTTC. Translation gives CASSILLAPGETQYF.

The chain is built from TRBV5-4 and TRBJ2-1; D possibly corresponds to TRBD2 (5 bases). Germline V gene sequence: CDR1 SGHNT, CDR2 YYREEE (reference sequence). This CDR3 has 16 residues. Trimming shortened V by 0 bases and J by 8 bases, and 18 bases separated the two germline ends. In DNA form, the CDR3 reads TGTGCCAGCAGCTTGGGGGTAGCGCTCCCTAGTGATGAGCAGTTCTTC. It codes for CASSLGVALPSDEQFF.

The V and J genes are TRBV5-8 and TRBJ2-6; D uncertain. Per the germline V gene, CDR1 is SGHTS and CDR2 is YDEGEE. Trimming stripped 6 bases from V and 0 bases from J, with 22 bases between. The CDR3 runs 19 residues. The CDR3 DNA is TGTGCCAGCAACCTCGTGGAACAGATGACCATCTCTGGGGCCAACGTCCTGACTTTC. Protein sequence: CASNLVEQMTISGANVLTF.

The gene calls are TRBV14 and TRBJ2-1; TRBD1 might be the D (5 bases). Trimming cost V 1 base and J 12 bases, with 22 bases left between them. Per the germline V gene, CDR1 is SGHDN and CDR2 is FVKESK. CDR3 length equals 16 residues. This CDR3 reads CASSQVRGLGFPAQFF. CDR3 nucleotides: TGTGCCAGCAGCCAAGTAAGGGGTTTAGGATTTCCAGCGCAGTTCTTC.

V usage is TRBV7-2 and J usage is TRBJ2-3, with TRBD1 matching over 10 bases. V dropped 3 bases and J dropped 3; count of bases not matched to a gene: 3. The length of the CDR3 is 15 residues. The V gene's germline CDR1 is SGHTA and CDR2 FQGNSA. CDR3 in amino acids: CASSFGTGVTDTQYF. The CDR3 coding sequence is TGTGCCAGCAGCTTCGGGACAGGGGTTACAGATACGCAGTATTTT.

V and J are TRBV11-1 and TRBJ1-4; perhaps TRBD1 as D (5 bases). CDR1 is SGHAT, CDR2 FQDESV, per germline (reference sequence). V was cut by 1 base and J by 5 bases, with 14 bases left in between. This CDR3 has 16 amino acids. In nucleotides, the CDR3 is TGTGCCAGCAGCTTAGACCCAGCTCCAGGGAATGAAAAACTGTTTTTT. This gives the protein CASSLDPAPGNEKLFF.

CDR3 nucleotides: TGTGCCAGCAGTGGGGGAACTAGCGGGAGCCTGGGGTACGAGCAGTACTTC. Its translation: CASSGGTSGSLGYEQYF. V is TRBV6-4 and J is TRBJ2-7, with 11 bases fitting TRBD2. Germline V lookup: CDR1 MRHNA, CDR2 SNTAGT. The CDR3 is made up of 17 amino acids. J gave up 4 bases and V 4 bases, and 12 bases lay outside the gene matches.

This clone was seen only a few times. The chain is built from TRBV5-4 and TRBJ1-1; a weak D match, TRBD1 (6 bases). This CDR3 contains 13 residues. The V and J ends lost 7 bases and 7 bases respectively, with 17 bases between them. Germline values: CDR1 SGHNT, CDR2 YYREEE (reference sequence). CDR3 coding DNA: TGTGCCAGCGGGAGACAGGATCGCGTTGAAGCTTTCTTT. Encoded protein: CASGRQDRVEAFF.

The CDR3 is CASRGRTGGFYEQYF. The DNA for the CDR3 is TGTGCCAGCAGGGGAAGGACAGGGGGTTTCTACGAGCAGTACTTC. This chain connects TRBV27 to TRBJ2-7, with 10 bases aligning to TRBD1. This CDR3 has 15 amino acids. Germline V gene data show CDR1 as MNHEY and CDR2 as SMNVEV (reference sequence). J lost 3 bases, V lost 6 bases, and 8 bases had no gene match.

The J gene is TRBJ1-5, the V gene TRBV19; a weak D match, TRBD1 (5 bases). This CDR3 contains 14 residues. Germline V gene lookup returns CDR1 LNHDA and CDR2 SQIVND (reference sequence). V lost 3 bases, J lost 4 bases, and 10 bases lay in between. CDR3 in DNA: TGTGCCAGTAGTATTAGGGCAGGGAATCAGCCCCAGCATTTT. It translates to CASSIRAGNQPQHF.

The V call is TRBV28, the J call TRBJ2-2; 7 bases line up with TRBD2. The CDR3 length is 16 residues. Unmatched junction bases numbered 12, after V lost 4 bases and J lost 7 bases. Germline values: CDR1 MDHEN, CDR2 SYDVKM. DNA of the CDR3: TGTGCCAGCAGTTCCACTGGGGGGGGATTAGGCGGGGAGCTGTTTTTT. Amino acid sequence: CASSSTGGGLGGELFF.

V and J are TRBV4-1 and TRBJ2-7; 7 positions match TRBD2. The CDR3 sequence is 15 residues long. Trimming removed 4 bases from V and 4 bases from J; junction bases left unmatched: 10. Germline-derived CDR1 and CDR2 are MGHRA and YSYEKL. CDR3 region: CASSLRDSGGYEQYF. CDR3 nucleotides: TGCGCCAGCAGCCTCCGGGACTCGGGGGGATACGAGCAGTACTTC.

This rearrangement joins TRBV9 to TRBJ2-1; D remains unclear. V was pared by 2 bases and J by 5 bases, with 14 bases between. From germline, CDR1 is SGDLS and CDR2 YYNGEE. CDR3 size: 15 residues. The CDR3 coding sequence is TGTGCCAGCAGCGTCGACCAAGACTCAAACAATGAGCAGTTCTTC. It codes for CASSVDQDSNNEQFF.

The chain combines TRBV18 with TRBJ2-7; tentative D call: TRBD1 (5 bases). The CDR3 sequence is 13 residues long. The V end lost 5 bases, the J end lost 2 bases, and 10 bases lay between the germline ends. Germline lookup yields CDR1 KGHSH and CDR2 LQKENI. The CDR3 sequence: CASSSRAPYEQYF. The CDR3 nucleotides are TGTGCCAGCTCATCCAGGGCCCCCTACGAGCAGTACTTC. Full variable domain (remainder filled in from reference TRBV18 and TRBJ2-7): NAGVMQNPRHLVRRRGQEARLRCSPMKGHSHVYWYRQLPEEGLKFMVYLQKENIIDESGMPKERFSAEFPKEGPSILRIQQVVRGDSAAYFCASSSRAPYEQYFGPGTRLTVT.

J is TRBJ2-7 and V is TRBV28; 12 bases fit TRBD1. CDR1 MDHEN and CDR2 SYDVKM come from the germline V gene. CDR3 size: 16 residues. V dropped 2 bases and J dropped 6; count of bases not matched to a gene: 8. Here the CDR3 DNA reads TGTGCCAGCAGTTTAGTCTGGGGACAGGGGGCGCGCGAGCAGTACTTC. Translation gives CASSLVWGQGAREQYF.

The sample holds a few counts of this clone. The chain carries TRBV7-3 and TRBJ2-5; unclear D gene. This CDR3 region has 14 residues. V lost 5 bases and J 5 bases, leaving 15 bases between the germline ends. Germline CDR1 is SGHTA and CDR2 is FQGTGA. The CDR3 bases are TGTGCCAGCAGCCCCACCCCGGCGGCGGAGACCCAGTACTTC. Its translation is CASSPTPAAETQYF.

The chain couples TRBV15 to TRBJ1-5; D gene uncertain. Germline loops: CDR1 LNHNV, CDR2 YYDKDF (reference sequence). V lost 4 bases and J 0 bases, leaving 7 bases between the germline ends. The CDR3 spans 14 residues. The CDR3 is CATSIDYSNQPQHF. The CDR3 nucleotides read TGTGCCACCAGCATAGATTATAGCAATCAGCCCCAGCATTTT.